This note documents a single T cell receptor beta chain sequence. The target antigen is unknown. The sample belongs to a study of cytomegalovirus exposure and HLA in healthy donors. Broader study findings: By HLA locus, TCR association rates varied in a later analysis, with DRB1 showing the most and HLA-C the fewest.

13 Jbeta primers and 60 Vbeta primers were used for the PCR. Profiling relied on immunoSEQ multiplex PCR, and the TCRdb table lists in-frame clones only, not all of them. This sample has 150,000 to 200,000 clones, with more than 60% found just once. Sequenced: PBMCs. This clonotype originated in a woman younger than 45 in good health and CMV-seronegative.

CDR3 loop: CASSPSLGTAYGYTF. In DNA, the CDR3 is TGTGCCAGCAGCCCATCCCTAGGGACTGCCTATGGCTACACCTTC. The chain combines TRBV6-1 with TRBJ1-2; maybe TRBD1 (5 bases). Trimming pared 6 bases from V and 4 bases from J, leaving 18 bases between. CDR3 length: 15 residues. CDR1 and CDR2 from the germline V gene are MNHNS and SASEGT.